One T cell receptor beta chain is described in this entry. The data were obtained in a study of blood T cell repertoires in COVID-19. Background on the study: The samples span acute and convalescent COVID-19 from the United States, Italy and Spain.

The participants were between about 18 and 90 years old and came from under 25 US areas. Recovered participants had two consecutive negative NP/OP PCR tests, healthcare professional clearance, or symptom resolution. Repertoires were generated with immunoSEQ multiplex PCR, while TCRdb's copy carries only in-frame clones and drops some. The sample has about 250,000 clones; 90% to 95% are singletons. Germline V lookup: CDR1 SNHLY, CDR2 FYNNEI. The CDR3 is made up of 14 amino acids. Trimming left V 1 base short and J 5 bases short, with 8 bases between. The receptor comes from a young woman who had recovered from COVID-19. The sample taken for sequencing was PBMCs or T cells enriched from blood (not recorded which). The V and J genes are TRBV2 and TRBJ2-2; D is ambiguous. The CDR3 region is CASSEEKRTGELFF. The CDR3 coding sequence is TGTGCCAGCAGTGAAGAGAAACGGACCGGGGAGCTGTTTTTT.